These 28 T cell receptor beta chains came from one sample sequenced in a study of T cells in localized non-small cell lung cancer. Repertoires were generated with immunoSEQ multiplex PCR, while TCRdb's copy carries only in-frame clones and drops some. Among about 7,600 clones listed, roughly 60% were seen once. The specimen comprised lymph node tissue, sampled before any cancer treatment. The receptors were gathered from a male donor at least 60 years old with stage I squamous cell lung carcinoma.

In this sample, this clone turned up once. V and J are TRBV19 and TRBJ2-3; D is possibly TRBD1 (6 bases). V lost 5 bases and J lost 6, with 9 bases in between. Germline V lookup: CDR1 LNHDA, CDR2 SQIVND (reference sequence). The CDR3 has 12 residues. The DNA for the CDR3 is TGTGCCAGTAGTCAGACAGGCGATACGCAGTATTTT. Amino acids: CASSQTGDTQYF.

A few counts support this clone. The chain carries TRBV10-3 and TRBJ2-1, with 10 nucleotides matching TRBD2. Germline CDR1 is ENHRY and CDR2 is SYGVKD. This CDR3 is 15 amino acids long. The J segment lost 0 bases and the V segment lost 10 bases, leaving 6 bases of the junction unmatched. CDR3 DNA: TGTGCCAGCTCGACTAGCGGGCTCTCCTACAATGAGCAGTTCTTC. Protein: CASSTSGLSYNEQFF.

The CDR3 protein is CASSPRTSSGELFF. The CDR3 DNA reads as TGTGCCAGCAGTCCGCGGACTAGCAGCGGGGAGCTGTTTTTT. V and J are TRBV6-8 and TRBJ2-2; 8 nucleotides match TRBD2. CDR3 length equals 14 residues. CDR1 and CDR2 from the germline V gene are MNHGY and SAAAGT. The junction had 6 bases not matched to a gene; V was cut back by 5 bases and J by 7 bases.

The rearrangement links TRBV5-1 to TRBJ1-1; D is perhaps TRBD1 (5 bases). Trimming removed 4 bases at V and 0 bases at J, with 13 bases between. Germline V gene data show CDR1 as SGHRS and CDR2 as YFSETQ. The CDR3 spans 15 residues. CDR3 bases: TGCGCCAGCAGCCAGCCAGGGAGGGTGAACACTGAAGCTTTCTTT. Translated: CASSQPGRVNTEAFF. The variable domain in full, with the rest retrieved from reference TRBV5-1 and TRBJ1-1, is KAGVTQTPRYLIKTRGQQVTLSCSPISGHRSVSWYQQTPGQGLQFLFEYFSETQRNKGNFPGRFSGRQFSNSRSEMNVSTLELGDSALYLCASSQPGRVNTEAFFGQGTRLTVV.

This rearrangement joins TRBV4-1 to TRBJ2-2, with 9 positions matching TRBD2. Germline values: CDR1 MGHRA, CDR2 YSYEKL. The CDR3 spans 15 residues. The V gene end was trimmed by 4 bases and the J gene end by 2 bases; junction bases not matched to a gene: 2. In nucleotides, the CDR3 is TGCGCCAGCAGCCTTAGCGGGAGAAACACCGGGGAGCTGTTTTTT. Amino acids: CASSLSGRNTGELFF.

This clone was observed a few times. V and J are TRBV15 and TRBJ1-1; D is undetermined. Trimming pared 1 base from V and 6 bases from J, leaving 12 bases between. Germline CDR1 is LNHNV and CDR2 is YYDKDF (reference sequence). The CDR3 spans 14 residues. The chain's CDR3 is CATSRVGIGAEAFF. The CDR3 region has the DNA TGTGCCACCAGCAGAGTAGGGATCGGTGCTGAAGCTTTCTTT.

CDR3 bases: TGTGCCAGCAGTGCGACAGGGGACAATGAGCAGTTCTTC. This gives the protein CASSATGDNEQFF. The chain employs TRBV6-8 and TRBJ2-1; 8 positions match TRBD1. The CDR3 has 13 residues. In germline, CDR1 is MNHGY, CDR2 SAAAGT. V was pared by 5 bases and J by 5 bases, with 2 bases of the junction left unmatched.

This clone was detected a few times. The V and J genes are TRBV5-1 and TRBJ2-5, with TRBD2 identical over 8 bases. Trimming removed 2 bases from V and 5 bases from J; junction bases left unmatched: 5. The CDR3 covers 14 residues. Germline assignment: CDR1 SGHRS and CDR2 YFSETQ. The CDR3 loop is CASSLTLAVETQYF. The DNA of the CDR3 is TGCGCCAGCAGCTTAACACTAGCGGTGGAGACCCAGTACTTC. The whole variable domain, filled in from reference TRBV5-1 and TRBJ2-5, reads KAGVTQTPRYLIKTRGQQVTLSCSPISGHRSVSWYQQTPGQGLQFLFEYFSETQRNKGNFPGRFSGRQFSNSRSEMNVSTLELGDSALYLCASSLTLAVETQYFGPGTRLLVL.

This clone appeared a single time. V usage is TRBV14 and J usage is TRBJ1-1; unclear D gene. The CDR3 contains 13 residues. Between the trimmed V and J ends, which lost 0 bases and 6 bases, there was a span of 8 bases. Germline V gene lookup returns CDR1 SGHDN and CDR2 FVKESK. In nucleotides, the CDR3 is TGTGCCAGCAGCCAAGATTTGAGCGCTGAAGCTTTCTTT. Translation: CASSQDLSAEAFF.

This sequence joins TRBV18 and TRBJ2-1; 9 nucleotides match TRBD2. The junction had 10 bases not matched to a gene; V was cut back by 4 bases and J by 6 bases. CDR1 KGHSH and CDR2 LQKENI come from the germline V gene. This CDR3 has 16 amino acids. CDR3 sequence: CASSRQMREGSNEQFF. As DNA, the CDR3 is TGTGCCAGCTCACGGCAAATGCGGGAGGGGAGCAATGAGCAGTTCTTC.

V usage is TRBV12-5 and J usage is TRBJ1-4; D gene uncertain. This CDR3 has 14 amino acids. Per the germline V gene, CDR1 is LGHNT and CDR2 is FRNRAP. V gave up 10 bases and J gave up 11 bases, with 23 bases separating them. The CDR3 region has the DNA TGTGCTATTGAGCCCGACGGCCGGATCGAGAAACTGTTTTTT. This translates into CAIEPDGRIEKLFF.

The genes are TRBV15 and TRBJ2-3; 13 bases line up with TRBD2. Germline CDR1 LNHNV, CDR2 YYDKDF (reference sequence). The CDR3 runs to 16 residues. Trimming took 5 bases from V and 2 from J; bases not matched to a gene: 4. The CDR3 DNA reads as TGTGCCACCAGCTTGGGACTAGCGGGATACACAGATACGCAGTATTTT. It translates to CATSLGLAGYTDTQYF.

This clone was seen only once. The CDR3, as DNA: TGTGCCAGCTCACCGGACAGCAAGGGGAGAGAGCAGTACTTC. Translating it yields CASSPDSKGREQYF. This sequence joins TRBV18 and TRBJ2-7, with D maybe TRBD1 (6 bases). CDR1 and CDR2 (germline): KGHSH, LQKENI. The length of the CDR3 is 14 residues. V was pared by 3 bases and J by 7 bases, with 16 bases between.

The J gene is TRBJ2-1, the V gene TRBV11-3; TRBD2 matches at 7 bases. Germline-derived CDR1 and CDR2 are SGHNT and YENEEA. CDR3 length: 16 residues. The V segment lost 0 bases and the J segment 7 bases; nucleotides outside the gene matches: 9. The CDR3 DNA is TGTGCCAGCAGCTTAGAGGTGAGCGGGACCGCGAATGAGCAGTTCTTC. It specifies CASSLEVSGTANEQFF. The full variable domain, its missing parts supplied by reference TRBV11-3 and TRBJ2-1, is EAGVVQSPRYKIIEKKQPVAFWCNPISGHNTLYWYLQNLGQGPELLIRYENEEAVDDSQLPKDRFSAERLKGVDSTLKIQPAELGDSAVYLCASSLEVSGTANEQFFGPGTRLTVL.

A few counts support this clone. CDR3 nucleotide sequence: TGTGCCAGCAGCTTAGGCCGGACAGGGGACAATGAGCAGTTCTTC. Translated, it gives CASSLGRTGDNEQFF. The chain carries TRBV11-3 and TRBJ2-1; 9 bases are shared with TRBD1. Germline values: CDR1 SGHNT, CDR2 YENEEA. V trimming: 1 base; J trimming: 5 bases; junction bases outside the gene matches: 3. This CDR3 contains 15 residues.

This clone is a singleton in its sample. V usage is TRBV11-3 and J usage is TRBJ2-1, with D tentatively TRBD1 or TRBD2 (6 bases each). CDR3 length: 16 residues. The V end lost 5 bases, the J end lost 4 bases, and 18 bases lay between the germline ends. Germline V CDR1 and CDR2: SGHNT, YENEEA. The CDR3 sequence is CASSQGREPDYNEQFF. The CDR3 DNA reads as TGTGCCAGCAGCCAGGGGCGGGAACCTGATTACAATGAGCAGTTCTTC.

The chain has TRBV12-5 and TRBJ2-2; TRBD1 aligns across 7 bases. The CDR3 length is 13 residues. After removal of 8 bases from V and 4 bases from J, the junction contained 4 bases not matched to a gene. Germline CDR1 and CDR2: LGHNT and FRNRAP. The CDR3 loop reads CASRGRGTGELFF. For the CDR3, the DNA is TGTGCTAGTAGGGGGCGAGGCACCGGGGAGCTGTTTTTT.

This chain links TRBV29-1 with TRBJ1-2; D is possibly TRBD1 (5 bases). Germline V lookup: CDR1 SQVTM, CDR2 ANQGSEA. The CDR3 spans 17 residues. V lost 0 bases, J lost 0 bases, and 17 bases lay in between. CDR3 in amino acids: CSVEDPASRGANYGYTF. CDR3 nucleotide sequence: TGCAGCGTTGAAGATCCCGCCTCTCGAGGGGCTAACTATGGCTACACCTTC. The complete variable domain, with remaining parts taken from reference TRBV29-1 and TRBJ1-2, reads SAVISQKPSRDICQRGTSLTIQCQVDSQVTMMFWYRQQPGQSLTLIATANQGSEATYESGFVIDKFPISRPNLTFSTLTVSNMSPEDSSIYLCSVEDPASRGANYGYTFGSGTRLTVV.

This rearrangement joins TRBV5-1 to TRBJ1-3; maybe TRBD1 (6 bases). The CDR3 sequence is 15 residues long. Germline CDR1 SGHRS, CDR2 YFSETQ. V lost 0 bases, J lost 1 base, and 8 bases lay in between. DNA of the CDR3: TGCGCCAGCAGCTTGGAGGACAGTTCTGGAAACACCATATATTTT. This translates into CASSLEDSSGNTIYF.

This chain connects TRBV29-1 to TRBJ1-2, with 9 bases matching TRBD1. The length of the CDR3 is 15 residues. V gave up 0 bases and J gave up 7 bases; unmatched junction bases: 9. Germline values: CDR1 SQVTM, CDR2 ANQGSEA. The DNA of the CDR3 is TGCAGCGTTGAAGATCGACAGGGGGTTCGTGGTGGCTACACCTTC. Protein: CSVEDRQGVRGGYTF.

This clone has just one count. V usage is TRBV19 and J usage is TRBJ2-1, with D unresolved. Germline-derived CDR1 and CDR2 are LNHDA and SQIVND (reference sequence). The CDR3 spans 12 residues. Trimming pared 2 bases from V and 5 bases from J, leaving 4 bases between. CDR3 region: CASSIMNNEQFF. CDR3 bases: TGTGCCAGTAGTATAATGAACAATGAGCAGTTCTTC.

The chain links TRBV19 to TRBJ1-1; possibly TRBD1 for D (6 bases). CDR1 and CDR2 (germline): LNHDA, SQIVND (reference sequence). This CDR3 is 13 amino acids long. Trimming shortened V by 4 bases and J by 6 bases, and 12 bases separated the two germline ends. CDR3 protein: CASSKGVRPEAFF. The DNA of the CDR3 is TGTGCCAGTAGTAAGGGGGTTCGGCCTGAAGCTTTCTTT.

This chain uses TRBV18 with TRBJ2-3; D remains unclear. The germline V gene has CDR1 KGHSH and CDR2 LQKENI. Trimming stripped 5 bases from V and 2 bases from J, with 5 bases between. This CDR3 has 12 residues. Written as DNA, the CDR3 is TGTGCCAGCTCAGGTGCCACAGATACGCAGTATTTT. Encoded protein: CASSGATDTQYF.

The rearrangement links TRBV18 to TRBJ2-4, with D perhaps matching TRBD1 (5 bases). The CDR3 is made up of 13 amino acids. Germline values: CDR1 KGHSH, CDR2 LQKENI. With 3 bases removed from V and 3 bases from J, the gap between germline ends came to 6 bases. The CDR3 is CASSPQGKNIQYF. CDR3 bases: TGTGCCAGCTCACCGCAGGGCAAAAACATTCAGTACTTC.

The V and J genes are TRBV5-1 and TRBJ1-1; 10 bases line up with TRBD1. The germline V gene encodes CDR1 SGHRS and CDR2 YFSETQ. The CDR3 sequence is 15 residues long. Trimming took 3 bases from V and 5 from J; bases not matched to a gene: 7. The CDR3 is CASSWDRGKGTEAFF. Written as DNA, the CDR3 is TGCGCCAGCAGCTGGGACAGGGGAAAGGGGACTGAAGCTTTCTTT.

V is TRBV18 and J is TRBJ1-1; D may be TRBD1 (5 bases). The germline V and J ends were trimmed by 4 bases and 1 base, with 7 bases remaining between them. CDR3 size: 13 residues. Germline V lookup: CDR1 KGHSH, CDR2 LQKENI. The CDR3 region is CASSRDWNTEAFF. CDR3 coding DNA: TGTGCCAGCTCACGGGACTGGAACACTGAAGCTTTCTTT.

The chain is built from TRBV9 and TRBJ1-4; D is possibly TRBD1 (6 bases). V was clipped by 5 bases and J by 12 bases, with 23 bases between them. The length of the CDR3 is 15 residues. Germline-derived CDR1 and CDR2 are SGDLS and YYNGEE. The CDR3 nucleotides are TGTGCCAGCAGTTTAACCTCAATACAGGGTCGGGAACTGTTTTTT. Amino acids: CASSLTSIQGRELFF.

The CDR3 bases are TGTGCCAGTAGTGAAGACAGCTATGGCTACACCTTC. Protein: CASSEDSYGYTF. The rearrangement uses TRBV19 and TRBJ1-2; TRBD1 is a possible D gene (5 bases). Germline values: CDR1 LNHDA, CDR2 SQIVND (reference sequence). Trimming left V 5 bases short and J 4 bases short, with 8 bases between. CDR3 length equals 12 residues.